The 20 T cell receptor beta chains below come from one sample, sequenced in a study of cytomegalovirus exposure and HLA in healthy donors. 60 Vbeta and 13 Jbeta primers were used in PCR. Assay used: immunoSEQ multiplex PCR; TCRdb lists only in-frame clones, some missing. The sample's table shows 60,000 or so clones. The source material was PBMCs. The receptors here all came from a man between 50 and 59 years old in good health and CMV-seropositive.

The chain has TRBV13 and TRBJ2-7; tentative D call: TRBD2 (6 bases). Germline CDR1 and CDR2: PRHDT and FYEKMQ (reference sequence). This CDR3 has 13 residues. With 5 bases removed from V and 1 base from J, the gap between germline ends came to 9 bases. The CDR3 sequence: CASSRERSYEQYF. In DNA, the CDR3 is TGTGCCAGCAGCCGGGAGCGGTCCTACGAGCAGTACTTC. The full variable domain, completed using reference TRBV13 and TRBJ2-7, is AAGVIQSPRHLIKEKRETATLKCYPIPRHDTVYWYQQGPGQDPQFLISFYEKMQSDKGSIPDRFSAQQFSDYHSELNMSSLELGDSALYFCASSRERSYEQYFGPGTRLTVT.

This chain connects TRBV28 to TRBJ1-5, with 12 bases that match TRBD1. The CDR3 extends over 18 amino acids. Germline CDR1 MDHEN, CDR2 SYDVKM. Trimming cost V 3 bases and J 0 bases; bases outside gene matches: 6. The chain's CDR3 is CASSFGTGGTYSNQPQHF. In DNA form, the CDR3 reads TGTGCCAGCAGTTTTGGGACAGGGGGCACCTATAGCAATCAGCCCCAGCATTTT.

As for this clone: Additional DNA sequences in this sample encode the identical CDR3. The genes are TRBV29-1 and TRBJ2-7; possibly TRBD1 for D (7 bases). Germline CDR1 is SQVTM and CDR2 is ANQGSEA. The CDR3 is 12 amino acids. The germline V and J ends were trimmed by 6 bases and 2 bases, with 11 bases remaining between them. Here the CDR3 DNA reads TGCAGCGTGCGGGACAGCACCTACGAGCAGTACTTC. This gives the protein CSVRDSTYEQYF.

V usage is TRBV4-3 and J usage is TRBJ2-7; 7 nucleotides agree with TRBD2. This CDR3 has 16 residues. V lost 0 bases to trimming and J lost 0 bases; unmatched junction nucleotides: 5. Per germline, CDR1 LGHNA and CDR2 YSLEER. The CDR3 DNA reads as TGCGCCAGCAGCCAAGATCGGCGCGGGGGCTCCTACGAGCAGTACTTC. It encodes CASSQDRRGGSYEQYF.

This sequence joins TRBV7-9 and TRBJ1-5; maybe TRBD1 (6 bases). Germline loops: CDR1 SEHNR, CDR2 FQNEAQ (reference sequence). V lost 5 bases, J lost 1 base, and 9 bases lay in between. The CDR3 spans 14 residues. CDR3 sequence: CASSRDRSNQPQHF. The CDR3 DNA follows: TGTGCCAGCAGCCGCGACAGGAGCAATCAGCCCCAGCATTTT.

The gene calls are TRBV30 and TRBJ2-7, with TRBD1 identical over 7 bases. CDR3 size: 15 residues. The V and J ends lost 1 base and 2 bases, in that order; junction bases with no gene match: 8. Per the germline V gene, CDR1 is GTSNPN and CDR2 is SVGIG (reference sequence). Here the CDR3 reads CAWSEGQLTAYEQYF. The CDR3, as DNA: TGTGCCTGGAGTGAGGGACAGTTAACTGCCTACGAGCAGTACTTC.

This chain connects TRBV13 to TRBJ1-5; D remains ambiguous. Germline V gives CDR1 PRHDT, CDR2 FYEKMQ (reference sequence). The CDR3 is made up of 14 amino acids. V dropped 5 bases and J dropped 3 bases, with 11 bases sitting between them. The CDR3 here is CASSLETPNQPQHF. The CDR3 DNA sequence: TGTGCCAGCAGCCTAGAGACACCCAATCAGCCCCAGCATTTT.

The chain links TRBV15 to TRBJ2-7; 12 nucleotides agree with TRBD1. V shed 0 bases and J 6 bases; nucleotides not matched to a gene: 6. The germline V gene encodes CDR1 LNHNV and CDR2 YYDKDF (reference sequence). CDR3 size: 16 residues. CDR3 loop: CATSRDRDRGRSEQYF. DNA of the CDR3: TGTGCCACCAGCAGAGACCGGGACAGGGGGCGTAGCGAGCAGTACTTC.

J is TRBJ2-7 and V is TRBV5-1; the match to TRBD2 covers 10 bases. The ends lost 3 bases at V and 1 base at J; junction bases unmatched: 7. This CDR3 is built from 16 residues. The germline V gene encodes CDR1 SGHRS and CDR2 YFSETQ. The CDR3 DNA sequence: TGCGCCAGCAGCTCTAGCGGGGGTATTGGATCCTACGAGCAGTACTTC. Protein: CASSSSGGIGSYEQYF.

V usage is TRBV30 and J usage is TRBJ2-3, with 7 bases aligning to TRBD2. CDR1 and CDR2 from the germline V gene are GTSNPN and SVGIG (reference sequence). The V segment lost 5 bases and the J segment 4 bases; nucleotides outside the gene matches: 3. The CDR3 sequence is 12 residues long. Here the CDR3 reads CAWGGDADTQYF. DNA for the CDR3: TGTGCCTGGGGGGGGGACGCAGATACGCAGTATTTT.

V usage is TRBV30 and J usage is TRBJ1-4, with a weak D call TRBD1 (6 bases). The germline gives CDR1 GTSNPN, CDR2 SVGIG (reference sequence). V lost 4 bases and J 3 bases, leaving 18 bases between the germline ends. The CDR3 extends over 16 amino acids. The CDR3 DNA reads TGTGCCTGGAACCTCGGGGGGGGCCGCCCTAATGAAAAACTGTTTTTT. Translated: CAWNLGGGRPNEKLFF. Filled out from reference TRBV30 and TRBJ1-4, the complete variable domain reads SQTIHQWPATLVQPVGSPLSLECTVEGTSNPNLYWYRQAAGRGLQLLFYSVGIGQISSEVPQNLSASRPQDRQFILSSKKLLLSDSGFYLCAWNLGGGRPNEKLFFGSGTQLSVL.

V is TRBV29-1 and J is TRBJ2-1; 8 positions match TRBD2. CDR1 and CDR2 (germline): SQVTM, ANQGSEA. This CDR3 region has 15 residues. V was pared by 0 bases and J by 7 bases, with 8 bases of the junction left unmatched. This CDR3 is CSVEDDGTRGNEQFF. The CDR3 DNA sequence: TGCAGCGTTGAAGATGATGGGACTAGGGGTAATGAGCAGTTCTTC.

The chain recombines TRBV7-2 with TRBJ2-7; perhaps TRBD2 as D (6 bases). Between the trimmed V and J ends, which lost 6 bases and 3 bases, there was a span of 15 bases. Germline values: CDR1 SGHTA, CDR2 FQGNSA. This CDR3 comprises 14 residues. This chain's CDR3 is CASSPSGTGYEQYF. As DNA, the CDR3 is TGTGCCAGCAGTCCCTCAGGGACTGGCTACGAGCAGTACTTC.

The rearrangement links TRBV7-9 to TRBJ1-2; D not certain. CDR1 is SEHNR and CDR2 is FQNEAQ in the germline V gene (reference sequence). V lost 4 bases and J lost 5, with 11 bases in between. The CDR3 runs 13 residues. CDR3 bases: TGTGCCAGCAGCTGGGAGGCTGCATATGGCTACACCTTC. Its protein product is CASSWEAAYGYTF.

In nucleotides, the CDR3 is TGTGCCAGCAGTTACGGGCTCACCAGCTCCTACGAGCAGTACTTC. Encoded protein: CASSYGLTSSYEQYF. J is TRBJ2-7 and V is TRBV6-5; no clear D gene. CDR1 MNHEY and CDR2 SVGAGI come from the germline V gene. V was cut by 2 bases and J by 0 bases, with 11 bases left in between. CDR3 length: 15 amino acids.

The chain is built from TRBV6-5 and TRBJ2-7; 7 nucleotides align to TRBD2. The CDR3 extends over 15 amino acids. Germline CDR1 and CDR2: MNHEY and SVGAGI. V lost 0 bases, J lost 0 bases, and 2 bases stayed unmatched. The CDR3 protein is CASSYSSGDSYEQYF. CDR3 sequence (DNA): TGTGCCAGCAGTTACTCGAGCGGGGACTCCTACGAGCAGTACTTC.

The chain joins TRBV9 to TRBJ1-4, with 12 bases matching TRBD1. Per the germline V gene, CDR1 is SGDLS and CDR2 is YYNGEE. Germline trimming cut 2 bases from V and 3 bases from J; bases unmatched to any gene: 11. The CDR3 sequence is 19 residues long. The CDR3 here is CASSVRPTGQGASNEKLFF. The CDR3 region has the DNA TGTGCCAGCAGCGTTCGCCCAACGGGACAGGGGGCGTCTAATGAAAAACTGTTTTTT. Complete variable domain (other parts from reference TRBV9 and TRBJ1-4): DSGVTQTPKHLITATGQRVTLRCSPRSGDLSVYWYQQSLDQGLQFLIQYYNGEERAKGNILERFSAQQFPDLHSELNLSSLELGDSALYFCASSVRPTGQGASNEKLFFGSGTQLSVL.

The CDR3 DNA follows: TGTGCCAGCAGCGGGTGGACAGGAGACTATGGCTACACCTTC. As protein: CASSGWTGDYGYTF. The chain recombines TRBV7-9 with TRBJ1-2; 7 bases map to TRBD1. Per germline, CDR1 SEHNR and CDR2 FQNEAQ (reference sequence). V shed 5 bases, J shed 3 bases, and the junction held 6 bases outside the gene matches. This CDR3 has 14 amino acids.

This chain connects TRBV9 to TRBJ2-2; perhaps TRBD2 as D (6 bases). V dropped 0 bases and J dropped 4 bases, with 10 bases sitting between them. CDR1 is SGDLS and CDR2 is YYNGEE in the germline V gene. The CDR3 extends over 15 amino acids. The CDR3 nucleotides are TGTGCCAGCAGCGTAGATGCGGGGATCACCGGGGAGCTGTTTTTT. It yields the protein CASSVDAGITGELFF.

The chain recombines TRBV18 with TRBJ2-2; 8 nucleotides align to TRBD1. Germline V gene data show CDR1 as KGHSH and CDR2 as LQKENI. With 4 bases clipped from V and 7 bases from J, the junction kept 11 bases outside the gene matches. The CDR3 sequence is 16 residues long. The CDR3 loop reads CASSRRDRSQGGELFF. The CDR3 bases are TGTGCCAGCTCACGGCGGGACAGGTCTCAAGGCGGGGAGCTGTTTTTT.